This TCR beta chain was captured in a study of shared clonotypes between healthy human individuals. The data were produced by immunoSEQ multiplex PCR, yet TCRdb's version contains in-frame clones alone and is incomplete. This sample carries about 2 million clones, roughly 95% of them seen once, and the ten largest clones take roughly 1.2%. Naive CD8 cells comprised CD45RO-negative, CCR7-positively selected cells, excluding terminally differentiated effector memory CD45RA+ cells. Specimen: naive CD8+ T cells sorted from blood. The source of this sequence is a man between 18 and 35 years old in good health.

The CDR3 sequence is CASSAGQGASESATDTQYF. DNA of the CDR3: TGTGCCAGCAGTGCAGGACAGGGGGCCTCGGAGTCCGCCACAGATACGCAGTATTTT. The rearrangement links TRBV6-1 to TRBJ2-3; 11 bases map to TRBD1. Germline CDR1 reads MNHNS; CDR2 reads SASEGT. The length of the CDR3 is 19 residues. Trimming took 4 bases from V and 2 from J; bases not matched to a gene: 14.